A selection of T cell receptor beta chains follows, all from one sample in a study of vaccination and CD4 T cells after COVID-19. TCRdb re-derived calls from the PCR reads in MiXCR, one entry per CDR3 protein. The sample lists some 14,000 distinct CDR3 sequences, approximately 40% occurring once. For these receptors, no antigen is known. The sequencing sample was made of CD4+ T cells from blood, cultured in vitro. The receptors were gathered from a human donor who had recovered from COVID-19. The CDR3 runs from the conserved cysteine through the conserved F or W. D genes are given only for firm matches. Size values are once, few and many counts, or a class for expanded clones, and some rows have none.

clone_size: NA
d_call: NA
v_call: TRBV20-1
j_call: TRBJ2-1
cdr3_nt: TGCAGTGCTAGAAGCTCTAGGGGCCTCAACAATGAGCAGTTCTTC
cdr3_aa: CSARSSRGLNNEQFF

clone_size: few
d_call: NA
v_call: TRBV20-1
j_call: TRBJ1-6
cdr3_nt: TGCAGTGCTGACAGGAGCTCCTATAATTCACCCCTCCACTTT
cdr3_aa: CSADRSSYNSPLHF

clone_size: NA
d_call: NA
v_call: TRBV6-1
j_call: TRBJ1-6
cdr3_nt: TGTGCCAGCATGAGTATCTATAATTCACCCCTCCACTTT
cdr3_aa: CASMSIYNSPLHF

clone_size: NA
d_call: TRBD1
v_call: TRBV27
j_call: TRBJ2-1
cdr3_nt: TGTGCCACCGCCCCGGACAGGTCTTCCTACAATGAGCAGTTCTTC
cdr3_aa: CATAPDRSSYNEQFF

clone_size: NA
d_call: TRBD1
v_call: TRBV7-7
j_call: TRBJ2-3
cdr3_nt: TGTGCCAGCAACTTAGGACAGGGCCTAGATACGCAGTATTTT
cdr3_aa: CASNLGQGLDTQYF

clone_size: NA
d_call: NA
v_call: TRBV10-3
j_call: TRBJ2-3
cdr3_nt: TGTGCCATCAGTGACTCGCGGGCCACAGATACGCAGTATTTT
cdr3_aa: CAISDSRATDTQYF

clone_size: few
d_call: TRBD2
v_call: TRBV20-1
j_call: TRBJ2-5
cdr3_nt: TGCAGTGCTAGGGCCCGAGCGGGAGAGCCCGGGGAGACCCAGTACTTC
cdr3_aa: CSARARAGEPGETQYF

clone_size: few
d_call: NA
v_call: TRBV20-1
j_call: TRBJ2-5
cdr3_nt: TGCAGTGCTAGGAGAAGTGGGAAAGAGACCCAGTACTTC
cdr3_aa: CSARRSGKETQYF

clone_size: few
d_call: TRBD1
v_call: TRBV7-2
j_call: TRBJ2-2
cdr3_nt: TGTGCCAGCAGCTTAGGAGGGGGCGCAACCGGGGAGCTGTTTTTT
cdr3_aa: CASSLGGGATGELFF

clone_size: NA
d_call: TRBD2
v_call: TRBV2
j_call: TRBJ2-7
cdr3_nt: TGTGCCAGCTCCCCCACGCCTAGCGGACCCTACGAGCAGTACTTC
cdr3_aa: CASSPTPSGPYEQYF

clone_size: few
d_call: NA
v_call: TRBV6-1
j_call: TRBJ2-7
cdr3_nt: TGTGCCAGCAGCCAAAGCGAGCCCTACGAGCAGTACTTC
cdr3_aa: CASSQSEPYEQYF

clone_size: NA
d_call: NA
v_call: TRBV30
j_call: TRBJ2-3
cdr3_nt: TGTGCCTGGAGTGTTGGGGCCGGAGATACGCAGTATTTT
cdr3_aa: CAWSVGAGDTQYF

clone_size: NA
d_call: NA
v_call: TRBV7-9
j_call: TRBJ1-1
cdr3_nt: TGTGCCAGCAGCTTAGAGGGACCTAATGAAGCTTTCTTT
cdr3_aa: CASSLEGPNEAFF

clone_size: NA
d_call: TRBD1
v_call: TRBV29-1
j_call: TRBJ1-1
cdr3_nt: TGCAGCGCACAGGGACAGACGAACACTGAAGCTTTCTTT
cdr3_aa: CSAQGQTNTEAFF

clone_size: NA
d_call: NA
v_call: TRBV28
j_call: TRBJ2-3
cdr3_nt: TGTGCCAGCAGTTTCGGGCAGCTCGAGGGCAGGGGGCAGTATTTT
cdr3_aa: CASSFGQLEGRGQYF

clone_size: NA
d_call: TRBD2
v_call: TRBV6-1
j_call: TRBJ2-7
cdr3_nt: TGTGCCAGCAGTCCCGTGGGAGGGAGAGCCGAGCAGTACTTC
cdr3_aa: CASSPVGGRAEQYF

clone_size: few
d_call: NA
v_call: TRBV4-3
j_call: TRBJ1-1
cdr3_nt: TGCGCCAGCAGCCAAGATAATCGGGGGGACACTGAAGCTTTCTTT
cdr3_aa: CASSQDNRGDTEAFF

clone_size: NA
d_call: NA
v_call: TRBV7-8
j_call: TRBJ2-7
cdr3_nt: TGTGCCAGCAGCCTGCTCGGCGGGTCCCCCTACGAGCAGTACTTC
cdr3_aa: CASSLLGGSPYEQYF

clone_size: NA
d_call: TRBD2
v_call: TRBV7-8
j_call: TRBJ2-5
cdr3_nt: TGTGCCAGCAGCTTTTTAGCGGGAGGGAAAGAGACCCAGTACTTC
cdr3_aa: CASSFLAGGKETQYF

clone_size: few
d_call: NA
v_call: TRBV10-3
j_call: TRBJ1-1
cdr3_nt: TGTGCCATCAGTGGTAAGGGGTTTGGAGGGGAGGTTGAAGCTTTCTTT
cdr3_aa: CAISGKGFGGEVEAFF

clone_size: NA
d_call: TRBD2
v_call: TRBV6-1
j_call: TRBJ2-5
cdr3_nt: TGTGCCAGCAGTCCGGTGCTAGCGGGAAAGACCCAGTACTTC
cdr3_aa: CASSPVLAGKTQYF

clone_size: few
d_call: TRBD1
v_call: TRBV7-2
j_call: TRBJ1-2
cdr3_nt: TGTGCCAGCAGCTCGGACAGGCTCTATGGCTACACCTTC
cdr3_aa: CASSSDRLYGYTF

clone_size: NA
d_call: TRBD2
v_call: TRBV24-1
j_call: TRBJ2-7
cdr3_nt: TGTGCCACCAGTGCAGGGACTACCGCCTACGAGCAGTACTTC
cdr3_aa: CATSAGTTAYEQYF

clone_size: NA
d_call: NA
v_call: TRBV28
j_call: TRBJ1-5
cdr3_nt: TGTGCCAGCAGTTTATTTGGGGGTGATGGCAATCAGCCCCAGCATTTT
cdr3_aa: CASSLFGGDGNQPQHF

clone_size: NA
d_call: TRBD1
v_call: TRBV7-2
j_call: TRBJ1-5
cdr3_nt: TGTGCCAGCAGCTTATACAGGGGACTTAGCAATCAGCCCCAGCATTTT
cdr3_aa: CASSLYRGLSNQPQHF

clone_size: NA
d_call: NA
v_call: TRBV28
j_call: TRBJ2-5
cdr3_nt: TGTGCCAGCAGTTTATTGGCCCTATCTCCTCACGGGACCCAGTACTTC
cdr3_aa: CASSLLALSPHGTQYF

clone_size: NA
d_call: NA
v_call: TRBV19
j_call: TRBJ2-3
cdr3_nt: TGTGCCAGTAATTACCAGGGTAGCGGAAGCACAGATACGCAGTATTTT
cdr3_aa: CASNYQGSGSTDTQYF

clone_size: once
d_call: NA
v_call: TRBV28
j_call: TRBJ2-1
cdr3_nt: TGTGCCAGCAGTATTACCTTCAGTTCGTGGGCGGATGAGCAGTTCTTC
cdr3_aa: CASSITFSSWADEQFF

clone_size: few
d_call: TRBD1
v_call: TRBV7-9
j_call: TRBJ2-7
cdr3_nt: TGTGCCAGCACAGGGGGTAACGAGCAGTACTTC
cdr3_aa: CASTGGNEQYF

clone_size: few
d_call: NA
v_call: TRBV6-2/TRBV6-3
j_call: TRBJ1-5
cdr3_nt: TGTGCCAGCAGACGAGAGACAAGAACAAGCAATCAGCCCCAGCATTTT
cdr3_aa: CASRRETRTSNQPQHF

clone_size: NA
d_call: NA
v_call: TRBV7-2
j_call: TRBJ2-2
cdr3_nt: TGTGCCAGCAGCTTAAGGGACCCGAGCACCGGGGAGCTGTTTTTT
cdr3_aa: CASSLRDPSTGELFF

clone_size: NA
d_call: NA
v_call: TRBV21-1
j_call: TRBJ1-4
cdr3_nt: TGTGCCAGCAGCAAAGTTGGGTGGAAACTGTTTTTT
cdr3_aa: CASSKVGWKLFF

clone_size: NA
d_call: TRBD1
v_call: TRBV18
j_call: TRBJ2-7
cdr3_nt: TGTGCCAGCTCACCGGGGTGGTGGATGGAACAGGGGAACGAGCAGTACTTC
cdr3_aa: CASSPGWWMEQGNEQYF

clone_size: NA
d_call: TRBD1
v_call: TRBV5-4
j_call: TRBJ1-6
cdr3_nt: TGTGCCAGCAGCTTCGGCCTCGGCCGGGACAGATTGGAAGGGGATTCACCCCTCCACTTT
cdr3_aa: CASSFGLGRDRLEGDSPLHF

clone_size: few
d_call: NA
v_call: TRBV2
j_call: TRBJ2-5
cdr3_nt: TGTGCCAGCAGTGAAGAGACCCAGTACTTC
cdr3_aa: CASSEETQYF

clone_size: few
d_call: NA
v_call: TRBV30
j_call: TRBJ1-1
cdr3_nt: TGTGCCTGGAGTGTCCCTACCTCGGTACAAAACACTGAAGCTTTCTTT
cdr3_aa: CAWSVPTSVQNTEAFF

clone_size: NA
d_call: TRBD1
v_call: TRBV5-1
j_call: TRBJ2-5
cdr3_nt: TGCGCCAGCAGCTGGGGGACAGGCAGCCAAGAGACCCAGTACTTC
cdr3_aa: CASSWGTGSQETQYF

clone_size: NA
d_call: NA
v_call: TRBV5-1
j_call: TRBJ2-5
cdr3_nt: TGCGCCAGCAGCTTGGTGGTGGCAGGGGAAGAGACCCAGTACTTC
cdr3_aa: CASSLVVAGEETQYF

clone_size: medium-sized
d_call: TRBD1
v_call: TRBV20-1
j_call: TRBJ1-2
cdr3_nt: TGCAGTGCTACCTTTACGACAGGGGACTATGGCTACACCTTC
cdr3_aa: CSATFTTGDYGYTF

clone_size: once
d_call: NA
v_call: TRBV24-1
j_call: TRBJ2-7
cdr3_nt: TGTGCCACCAGTGATTTATACAGAAACGAGCAGTACTTC
cdr3_aa: CATSDLYRNEQYF

clone_size: NA
d_call: NA
v_call: TRBV18
j_call: TRBJ1-1
cdr3_nt: TGTGCCAGCTCACCACGGTCCATGAACACTGAAGCTTTCTTT
cdr3_aa: CASSPRSMNTEAFF

clone_size: NA
d_call: NA
v_call: TRBV19
j_call: TRBJ2-1
cdr3_nt: TGTGCCAGCCGGGAGTCCCATTACAATGAGCAGTTCTTC
cdr3_aa: CASRESHYNEQFF

clone_size: NA
d_call: TRBD2
v_call: TRBV28
j_call: TRBJ2-5
cdr3_nt: TGTGCCAGCAGTTTATTGACTAGCGGGACTGGAGAGACCCAGTACTTC
cdr3_aa: CASSLLTSGTGETQYF

clone_size: NA
d_call: NA
v_call: TRBV28
j_call: TRBJ1-1
cdr3_nt: TGTGCCACCTCAAGGCTTTCCCTCCAGGGGAGCATGAACACTGAAGCTTTCTTT
cdr3_aa: CATSRLSLQGSMNTEAFF

clone_size: few
d_call: NA
v_call: TRBV20-1
j_call: TRBJ1-1
cdr3_nt: TGCAGTGCTAACGGGGTTACGAGTGAAGCTTTCTTT
cdr3_aa: CSANGVTSEAFF

clone_size: NA
d_call: NA
v_call: TRBV11-1
j_call: TRBJ2-6
cdr3_nt: TGTGCCAGCAGCTTAAGAGCGGGACAGCTTTCTGGGGCCAACGTCCTGACTTTC
cdr3_aa: CASSLRAGQLSGANVLTF

clone_size: few
d_call: TRBD1
v_call: TRBV7-9
j_call: TRBJ1-2
cdr3_nt: TGTGCCAGCAGCTTATATGGGGACAGTGGCTACACCTTC
cdr3_aa: CASSLYGDSGYTF

clone_size: NA
d_call: TRBD2
v_call: TRBV20-1
j_call: TRBJ2-7
cdr3_nt: TGCAGTGCTAGTCTCGCCGGGAGGGTCTACGAGCAGTACTTC
cdr3_aa: CSASLAGRVYEQYF